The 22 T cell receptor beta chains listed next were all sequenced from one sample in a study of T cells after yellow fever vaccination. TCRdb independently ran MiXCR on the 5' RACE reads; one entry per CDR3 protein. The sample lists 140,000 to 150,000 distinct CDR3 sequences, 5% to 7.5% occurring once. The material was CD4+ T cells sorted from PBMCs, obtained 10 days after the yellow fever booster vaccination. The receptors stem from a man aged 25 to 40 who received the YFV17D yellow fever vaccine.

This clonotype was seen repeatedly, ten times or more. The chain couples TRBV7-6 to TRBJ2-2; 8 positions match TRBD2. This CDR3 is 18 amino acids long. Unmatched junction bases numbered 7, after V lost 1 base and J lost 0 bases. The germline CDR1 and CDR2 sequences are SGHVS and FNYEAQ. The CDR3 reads CASSLVWASGSNTGELFF. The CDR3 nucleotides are TGTGCCAGCAGCTTAGTATGGGCTAGCGGGTCGAACACCGGGGAGCTGTTTTTT.

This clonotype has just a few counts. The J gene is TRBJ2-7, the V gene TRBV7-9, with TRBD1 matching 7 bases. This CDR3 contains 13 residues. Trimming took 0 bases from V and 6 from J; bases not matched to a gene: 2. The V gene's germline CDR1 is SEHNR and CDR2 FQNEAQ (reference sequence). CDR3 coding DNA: TGTGCCAGCAGCTTAGCTCAGGGGGTCGAGCAGTACTTC. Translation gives CASSLAQGVEQYF. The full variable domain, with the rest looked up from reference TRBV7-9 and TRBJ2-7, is DTGVSQNPRHKITKRGQNVTFRCDPISEHNRLYWYRQTLGQGPEFLTYFQNEAQLEKSRLLSDRFSAERPKGSFSTLEIQRTEQGDSAMYLCASSLAQGVEQYFGPGTRLTVT.

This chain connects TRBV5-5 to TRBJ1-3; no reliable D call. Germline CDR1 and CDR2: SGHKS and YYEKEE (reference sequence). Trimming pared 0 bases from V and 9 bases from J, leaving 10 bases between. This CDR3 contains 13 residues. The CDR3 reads CASSLELVGTIYF. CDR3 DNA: TGTGCCAGCAGCTTGGAGTTGGTGGGCACCATATATTTT.

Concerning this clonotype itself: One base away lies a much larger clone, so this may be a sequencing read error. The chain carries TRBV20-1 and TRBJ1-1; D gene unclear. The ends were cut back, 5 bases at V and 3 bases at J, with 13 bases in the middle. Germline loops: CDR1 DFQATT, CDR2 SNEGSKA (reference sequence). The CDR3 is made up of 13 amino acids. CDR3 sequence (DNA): TGCAGTGCTGATAAGAGGGATGACACTGAAGCTTTCTTT. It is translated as CSADKRDDTEAFF.

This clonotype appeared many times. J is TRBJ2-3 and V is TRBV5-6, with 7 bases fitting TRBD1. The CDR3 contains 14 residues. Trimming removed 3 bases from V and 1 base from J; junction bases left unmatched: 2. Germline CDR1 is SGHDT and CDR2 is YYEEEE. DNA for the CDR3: TGTGCCAGCAGCTACGGACAGGGCACAGATACGCAGTATTTT. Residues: CASSYGQGTDTQYF.

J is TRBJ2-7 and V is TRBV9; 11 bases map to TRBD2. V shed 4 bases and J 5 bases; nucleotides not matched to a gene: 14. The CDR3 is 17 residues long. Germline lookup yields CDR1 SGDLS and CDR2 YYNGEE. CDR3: CASSPGGGTSGWNEQYF. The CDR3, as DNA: TGTGCCAGCAGCCCCGGTGGGGGGACTAGCGGCTGGAACGAGCAGTACTTC.

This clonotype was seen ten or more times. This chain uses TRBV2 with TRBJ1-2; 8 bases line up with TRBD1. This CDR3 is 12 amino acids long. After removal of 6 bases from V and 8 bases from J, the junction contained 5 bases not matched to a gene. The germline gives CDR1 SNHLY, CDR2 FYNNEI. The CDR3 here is CASSETGEGYTF. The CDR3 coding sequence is TGTGCCAGCAGCGAGACAGGGGAAGGCTACACCTTC.

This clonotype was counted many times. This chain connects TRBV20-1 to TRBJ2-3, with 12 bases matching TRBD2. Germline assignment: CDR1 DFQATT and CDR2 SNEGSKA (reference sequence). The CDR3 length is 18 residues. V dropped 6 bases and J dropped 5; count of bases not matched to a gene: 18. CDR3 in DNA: TGCAGTGCCCGCCCAAACAGAGGACTAGCGGGGTCGGTAGATACGCAGTATTTT. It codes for CSARPNRGLAGSVDTQYF.

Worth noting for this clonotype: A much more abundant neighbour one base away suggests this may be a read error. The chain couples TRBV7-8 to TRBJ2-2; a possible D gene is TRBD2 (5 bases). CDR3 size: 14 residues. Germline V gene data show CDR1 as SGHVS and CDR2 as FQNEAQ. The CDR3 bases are TGTGCCAGCAGCTTAGTCCGTGGTACCGGGGAGCTGCTTTTT. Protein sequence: CASSLVRGTGELLF.

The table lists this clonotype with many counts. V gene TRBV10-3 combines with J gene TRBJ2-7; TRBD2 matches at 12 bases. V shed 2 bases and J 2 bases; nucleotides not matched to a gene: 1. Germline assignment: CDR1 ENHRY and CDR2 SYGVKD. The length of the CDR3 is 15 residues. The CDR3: CAISEGLAGTYEQYF. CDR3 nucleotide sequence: TGTGCCATCAGTGAGGGACTAGCGGGGACCTACGAGCAGTACTTC.

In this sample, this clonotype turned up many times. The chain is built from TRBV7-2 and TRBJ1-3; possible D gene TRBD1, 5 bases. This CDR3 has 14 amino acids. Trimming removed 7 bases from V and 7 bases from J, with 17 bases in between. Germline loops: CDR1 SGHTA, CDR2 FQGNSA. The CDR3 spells CASTRGGVVNTIYF. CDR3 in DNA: TGTGCCAGCACCCGGGGCGGAGTAGTGAACACCATATATTTT.

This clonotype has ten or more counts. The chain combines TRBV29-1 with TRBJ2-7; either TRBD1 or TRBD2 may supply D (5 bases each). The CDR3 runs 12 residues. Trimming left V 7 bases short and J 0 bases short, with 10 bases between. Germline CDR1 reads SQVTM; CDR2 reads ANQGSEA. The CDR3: CSAGTPSYEQYF. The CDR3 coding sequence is TGCAGCGCAGGGACGCCCTCCTACGAGCAGTACTTC.

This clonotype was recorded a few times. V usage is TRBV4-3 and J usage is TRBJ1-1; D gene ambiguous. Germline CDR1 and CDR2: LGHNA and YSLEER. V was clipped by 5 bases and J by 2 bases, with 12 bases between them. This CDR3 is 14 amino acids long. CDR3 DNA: TGCGCCAGCAGCGCCCAGTGGGGTAACACTGAAGCTTTCTTT. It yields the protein CASSAQWGNTEAFF.

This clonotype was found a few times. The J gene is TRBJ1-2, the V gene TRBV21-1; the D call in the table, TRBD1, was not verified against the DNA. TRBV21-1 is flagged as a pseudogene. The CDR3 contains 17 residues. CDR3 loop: CASSKAIGTVHNYGYTF. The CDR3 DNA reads TGTGCCAGCAGCAAAGCCATAGGGACGGTACATAACTATGGCTACACCTTC.

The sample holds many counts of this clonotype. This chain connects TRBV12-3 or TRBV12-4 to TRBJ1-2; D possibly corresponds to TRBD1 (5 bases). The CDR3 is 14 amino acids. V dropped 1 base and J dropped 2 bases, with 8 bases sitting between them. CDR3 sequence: CASSLGQGNYGYTF. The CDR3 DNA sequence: TGTGCCAGCAGTTTAGGCCAGGGCAACTATGGCTACACCTTC.

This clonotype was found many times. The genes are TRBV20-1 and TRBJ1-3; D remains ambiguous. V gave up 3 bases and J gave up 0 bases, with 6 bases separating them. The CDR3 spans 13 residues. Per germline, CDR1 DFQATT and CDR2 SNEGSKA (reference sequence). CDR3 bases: TGCAGTGCTAGGGAGCCCTCTGGAAACACCATATATTTT. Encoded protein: CSAREPSGNTIYF.

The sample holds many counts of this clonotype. The CDR3 DNA reads TGTGCCAGCAGTTTAGGCCTAGCGGGTCTCAATGAGCAGTTCTTC. Translating it yields CASSLGLAGLNEQFF. The chain carries TRBV12-3 or TRBV12-4 and TRBJ2-1; TRBD2 aligns across 8 bases. The CDR3 is 15 amino acids. V was clipped by 1 base and J by 6 bases; unmatched bases: 5.

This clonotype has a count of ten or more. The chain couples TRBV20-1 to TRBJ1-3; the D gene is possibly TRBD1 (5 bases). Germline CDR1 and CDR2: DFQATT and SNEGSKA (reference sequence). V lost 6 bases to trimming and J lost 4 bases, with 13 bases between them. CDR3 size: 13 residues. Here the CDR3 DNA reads TGCAGTGCCTCATCGGGACGGGGAAACACCATATATTTT. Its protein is CSASSGRGNTIYF.

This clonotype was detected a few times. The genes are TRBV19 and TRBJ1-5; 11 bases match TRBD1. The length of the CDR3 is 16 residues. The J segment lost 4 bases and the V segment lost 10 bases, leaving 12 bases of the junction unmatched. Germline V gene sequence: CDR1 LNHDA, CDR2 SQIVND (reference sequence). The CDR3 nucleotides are TGTGCCACCGAACTAGGGACAGGGGGTATGAATCAGCCCCAGCATTTT. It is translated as CATELGTGGMNQPQHF. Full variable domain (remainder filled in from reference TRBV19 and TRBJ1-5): DGGITQSPKYLFRKEGQNVTLSCEQNLNHDAMYWYRQDPGQGLRLIYYSQIVNDFQKGDIAEGYSVSREKKESFPLTVTSAQKNPTAFYLCATELGTGGMNQPQHFGDGTRLSIL.

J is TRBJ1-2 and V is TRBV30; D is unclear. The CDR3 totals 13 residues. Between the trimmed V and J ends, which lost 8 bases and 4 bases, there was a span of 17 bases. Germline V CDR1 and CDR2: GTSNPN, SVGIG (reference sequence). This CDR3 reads CAHNGLGSYGYTF. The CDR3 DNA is TGTGCCCATAACGGCCTCGGCTCCTATGGCTACACCTTC.

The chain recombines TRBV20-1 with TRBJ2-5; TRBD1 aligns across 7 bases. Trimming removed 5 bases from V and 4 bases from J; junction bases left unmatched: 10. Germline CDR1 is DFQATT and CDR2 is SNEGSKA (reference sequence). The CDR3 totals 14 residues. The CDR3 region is CSASDRVNLETQYF. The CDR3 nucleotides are TGCAGTGCTTCTGACAGGGTGAATTTAGAGACCCAGTACTTC.

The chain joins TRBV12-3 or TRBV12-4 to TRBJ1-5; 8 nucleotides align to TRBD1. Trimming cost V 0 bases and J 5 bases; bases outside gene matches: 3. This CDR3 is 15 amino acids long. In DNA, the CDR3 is TGTGCCAGCAGTTTAGCGGACAGGGACTATCAGCCCCAGCATTTT. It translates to CASSLADRDYQPQHF.